The 18 T cell receptor beta chains below all came from one sample that was sequenced in a study of blood T cell repertoires in COVID-19. Repertoires were generated with immunoSEQ multiplex PCR, while TCRdb's copy carries only in-frame clones and drops some. The sample carries about 340,000 clones, more than 90% recorded once. Sample: PBMCs or T cells enriched from blood (not recorded which). The receptors were sampled from a woman under 40 who had recovered from COVID-19.

This clone came up once. V and J are TRBV5-4 and TRBJ2-3, with 11 bases aligning to TRBD2. This CDR3 is built from 16 residues. CDR1 SGHNT and CDR2 YYREEE come from the germline V gene (reference sequence). The trim removed 3 bases at V and 2 bases at J, leaving 5 bases unmatched. The CDR3 DNA reads TGTGCCAGCAGCTCGCTAGCGGGAGGCCTCACAGATACGCAGTATTTT. Translated: CASSSLAGGLTDTQYF.

The gene calls are TRBV29-1 and TRBJ1-1; 7 bases map to TRBD1. Germline CDR1 SQVTM, CDR2 ANQGSEA. There are 13 residues in the CDR3. Trimming at V came to 7 bases and at J to 4 bases, leaving 9 bases not matched to a gene. In nucleotides, the CDR3 is TGCAGCGCCCGAGAGTCAGGGGGCACTGAAGCTTTCTTT. Residues: CSARESGGTEAFF.

The chain combines TRBV10-3 with TRBJ2-7; 9 positions agree with TRBD1. The CDR3 sequence is 14 residues long. Germline values: CDR1 ENHRY, CDR2 SYGVKD. The V gene end was trimmed by 10 bases and the J gene end by 3 bases; junction bases not matched to a gene: 10. The CDR3 DNA reads as TGTGCCACGACTTGGACAGGGGAAATCTACGAGCAGTACTTC. Translated, it gives CATTWTGEIYEQYF.

The chain is built from TRBV4-2 and TRBJ2-7; 8 bases fit TRBD2. Unmatched junction bases numbered 9, after V lost 2 bases and J lost 0 bases. Per germline, CDR1 LGHNA and CDR2 YNFKEQ. There are 17 residues in the CDR3. The CDR3, as DNA: TGTGCCAGCAGCCAAACGTCGAGCGGGAGCACCTCCTACGAGCAGTACTTC. Residues: CASSQTSSGSTSYEQYF.

This rearrangement joins TRBV7-9 to TRBJ2-6, with 7 bases lining up with TRBD2. J lost 0 bases, V lost 3 bases, and 5 bases had no gene match. Germline V gene sequence: CDR1 SEHNR, CDR2 FQNEAQ (reference sequence). The CDR3 is 17 amino acids. The CDR3 reads CASSLLAGVSGANVLTF. The CDR3, as DNA: TGTGCCAGCAGCTTGTTGGCGGGGGTCTCTGGGGCCAACGTCCTGACTTTC.

The rearrangement joins TRBV11-3 to TRBJ2-7; D is undetermined. Between the trimmed V and J ends, which lost 1 base and 4 bases, there was a span of 20 bases. This CDR3 has 17 residues. Germline values: CDR1 SGHNT, CDR2 YENEEA. The CDR3 sequence: CASSLGFGRQSQYEQYF. CDR3 coding DNA: TGTGCCAGCAGCTTAGGGTTCGGCCGACAATCACAATACGAGCAGTACTTC.

J is TRBJ2-7 and V is TRBV6-5; 7 bases are shared with TRBD1. Trimming at V came to 9 bases and at J to 2 bases, leaving 13 bases not matched to a gene. The V gene's germline CDR1 is MNHEY and CDR2 SVGAGI. This CDR3 has 15 residues. The DNA for the CDR3 is TGTGCCAGTAGGACAGGTTTACGGCTTACCTACGAGCAGTACTTC. It is translated as CASRTGLRLTYEQYF.

This chain uses TRBV30 with TRBJ2-7, with 10 positions matching TRBD2. J gave up 3 bases and V 0 bases, and 2 bases lay outside the gene matches. Germline lookup yields CDR1 GTSNPN and CDR2 SVGIG (reference sequence). This CDR3 is built from 14 residues. The CDR3 loop is CAWSVGTSDYEQYF. Written as DNA, the CDR3 is TGTGCCTGGAGTGTAGGGACTAGCGACTACGAGCAGTACTTC. The whole variable domain, remainder taken from reference TRBV30 and TRBJ2-7, is SQTIHQWPATLVQPVGSPLSLECTVEGTSNPNLYWYRQAAGRGLQLLFYSVGIGQISSEVPQNLSASRPQDRQFILSSKKLLLSDSGFYLCAWSVGTSDYEQYFGPGTRLTVT.

This sequence joins TRBV3-1 (or the pseudogene TRBV3-2) and TRBJ2-1; tentative D call: TRBD1 (6 bases). CDR3 length: 14 amino acids. Trimming removed 0 bases at V and 9 bases at J, with 12 bases between. Germline V lookup: CDR1 LGHDT, CDR2 YNNKEL (reference sequence). The CDR3 sequence is CASSQDRTVAEQFF. The CDR3 coding sequence is TGTGCCAGCAGCCAAGATAGGACAGTGGCTGAGCAGTTCTTC.

This rearrangement joins TRBV27 to TRBJ2-7; 10 nucleotides agree with TRBD2. Germline V gene sequence: CDR1 MNHEY, CDR2 SMNVEV (reference sequence). The CDR3 is 14 residues long. With 5 bases clipped from V and 7 bases from J, the junction kept 8 bases outside the gene matches. The DNA of the CDR3 is TGTGCCAGCAGTCCGAAGCGGGAGGGCAGAGAGCAGTACTTC. This translates into CASSPKREGREQYF.

The chain carries TRBV6-6 and TRBJ2-1, with 9 nucleotides matching TRBD1. CDR3 length: 14 amino acids. Trimming removed 8 bases from V and 7 bases from J; junction bases left unmatched: 9. Germline assignment: CDR1 MNHNY and CDR2 SVGAGI (reference sequence). The DNA of the CDR3 is TGTGCCAGCGGAATGGACAGGGGACGGAATGAGCAGTTCTTC. It encodes CASGMDRGRNEQFF.

Concerning this clone: Mismatch with germline at one junction end may stem from a read error. The chain has TRBV7-7 and TRBJ2-5, with D maybe TRBD2 (5 bases). CDR3 length: 15 amino acids. Germline CDR1 SSHAT, CDR2 FNYEAQ (reference sequence). This CDR3 is CASSTGRGSRETQYF. The CDR3 region has the DNA TGTGCTAGCAGCACTGGCCGAGGGTCAAGGGAGACCCAGTACTTC.

The V call is TRBV28, the J call TRBJ1-2; 7 nucleotides match TRBD1. This CDR3 is built from 14 residues. Germline V gene lookup returns CDR1 MDHEN and CDR2 SYDVKM. J gave up 7 bases and V 6 bases, and 11 bases lay outside the gene matches. The CDR3 here is CASRPSQGIGGYTF. As DNA, the CDR3 is TGTGCCAGCAGGCCATCACAGGGGATTGGTGGCTACACCTTC.

CDR3 nucleotides: TGTGCCAGCAGCGCAGGGGCATATGGCTACACCTTC. This translates into CASSAGAYGYTF. J is TRBJ1-2 and V is TRBV6-5; weak D call: TRBD1 (6 bases). V lost 6 bases and J lost 5, with 10 bases in between. CDR1 MNHEY and CDR2 SVGAGI come from the germline V gene. CDR3 length equals 12 residues.

J is TRBJ2-1 and V is TRBV5-1; 7 positions agree with TRBD1. This CDR3 region has 14 residues. V lost 3 bases to trimming and J lost 6 bases; unmatched junction nucleotides: 6. CDR1 SGHRS and CDR2 YFSETQ come from the germline V gene. The CDR3 DNA reads as TGCGCCAGCAGCTCAGGGGGTCGGCGCAATGAGCAGTTCTTC. This gives the protein CASSSGGRRNEQFF. The complete variable domain, with remaining parts taken from reference TRBV5-1 and TRBJ2-1, reads KAGVTQTPRYLIKTRGQQVTLSCSPISGHRSVSWYQQTPGQGLQFLFEYFSETQRNKGNFPGRFSGRQFSNSRSEMNVSTLELGDSALYLCASSSGGRRNEQFFGPGTRLTVL.

This sequence joins TRBV5-5 and TRBJ2-3; D is perhaps TRBD2 (5 bases). Germline CDR1 is SGHKS and CDR2 is YYEKEE (reference sequence). V was pared by 6 bases and J by 2 bases, with 13 bases between. This CDR3 spans 14 amino acids. The CDR3 DNA reads TGTGCCAGCAACTGGGGAGTGCCCACAGATACGCAGTATTTT. Protein sequence: CASNWGVPTDTQYF.

The chain couples TRBV2 to TRBJ2-6; D gene uncertain. CDR3 length: 15 residues. Deletions cut 5 bases from V and 1 base from J, with 9 bases between. Germline-derived CDR1 and CDR2 are SNHLY and FYNNEI. CDR3 amino acids: CASSNDKSGANVLTF. The DNA for the CDR3 is TGTGCCAGCAGTAACGACAAATCTGGGGCCAACGTCCTGACTTTC. Filled out from reference TRBV2 and TRBJ2-6, the complete variable domain reads EPEVTQTPSHQVTQMGQEVILRCVPISNHLYFYWYRQILGQKVEFLVSFYNNEISEKSEIFDDQFSVERPDGSNFTLKIRSTKLEDSAMYFCASSNDKSGANVLTFGAGSRLTVL.

V is TRBV9 and J is TRBJ1-4, with D possibly being TRBD1 (6 bases). The CDR3 loop spans 17 amino acids. Germline V gene sequence: CDR1 SGDLS, CDR2 YYNGEE. Trimming removed 4 bases from V and 0 bases from J, with 16 bases in between. The CDR3 nucleotides are TGTGCCAGCAGCAGAAGCAAACAGGGCGCAACTAATGAAAAACTGTTTTTT. Translating gives CASSRSKQGATNEKLFF.